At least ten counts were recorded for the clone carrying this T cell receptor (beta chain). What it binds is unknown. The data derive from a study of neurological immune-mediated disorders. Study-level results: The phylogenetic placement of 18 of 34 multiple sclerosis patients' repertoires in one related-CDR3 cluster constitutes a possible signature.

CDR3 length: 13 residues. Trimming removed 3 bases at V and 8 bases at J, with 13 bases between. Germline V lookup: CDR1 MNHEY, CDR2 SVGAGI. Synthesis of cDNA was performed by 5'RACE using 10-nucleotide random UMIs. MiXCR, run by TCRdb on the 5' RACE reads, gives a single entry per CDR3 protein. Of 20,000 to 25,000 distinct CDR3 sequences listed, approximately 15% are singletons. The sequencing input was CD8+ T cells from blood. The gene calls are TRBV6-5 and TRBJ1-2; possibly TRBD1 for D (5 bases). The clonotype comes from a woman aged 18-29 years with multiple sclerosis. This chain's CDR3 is CASSYGVGDGYTF. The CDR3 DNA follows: TGTGCCAGCAGTTATGGGGTTGGGGACGGCTACACCTTC.